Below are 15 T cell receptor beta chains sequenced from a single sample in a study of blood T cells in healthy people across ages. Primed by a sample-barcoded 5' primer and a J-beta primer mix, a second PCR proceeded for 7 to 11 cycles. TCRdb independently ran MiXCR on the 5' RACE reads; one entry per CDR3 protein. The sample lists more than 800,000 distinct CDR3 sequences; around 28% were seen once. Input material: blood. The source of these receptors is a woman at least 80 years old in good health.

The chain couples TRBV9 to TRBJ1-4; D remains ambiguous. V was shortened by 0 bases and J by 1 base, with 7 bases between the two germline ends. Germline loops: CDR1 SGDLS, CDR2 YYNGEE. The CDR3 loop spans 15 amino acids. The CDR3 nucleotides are TGTGCCAGCAGCGTAGCCGTCGGAACTAATGAAAAACTGTTTTTT. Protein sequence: CASSVAVGTNEKLFF.

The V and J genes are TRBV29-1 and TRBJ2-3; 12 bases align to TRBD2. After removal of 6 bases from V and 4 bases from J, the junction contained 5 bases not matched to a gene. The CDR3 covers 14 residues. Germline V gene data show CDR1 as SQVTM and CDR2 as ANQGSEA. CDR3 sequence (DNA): TGCAGCGTCAAACTAGCGGGAGGCTCAGATACGCAGTATTTT. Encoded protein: CSVKLAGGSDTQYF.

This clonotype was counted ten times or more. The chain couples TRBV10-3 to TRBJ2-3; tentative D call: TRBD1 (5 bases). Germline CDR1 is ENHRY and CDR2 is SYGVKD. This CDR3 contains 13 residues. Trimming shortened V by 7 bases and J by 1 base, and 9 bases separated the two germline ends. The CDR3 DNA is TGTGCCATCACGGGCAGGGGCACAGATACGCAGTATTTT. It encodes CAITGRGTDTQYF.

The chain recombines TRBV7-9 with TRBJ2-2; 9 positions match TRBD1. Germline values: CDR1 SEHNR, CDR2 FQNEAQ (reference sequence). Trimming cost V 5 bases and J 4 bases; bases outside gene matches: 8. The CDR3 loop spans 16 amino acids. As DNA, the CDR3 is TGTGCCAGCAGCATTCCGGGACAGGGATTCACCGGGGAGCTGTTTTTT. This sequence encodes CASSIPGQGFTGELFF.

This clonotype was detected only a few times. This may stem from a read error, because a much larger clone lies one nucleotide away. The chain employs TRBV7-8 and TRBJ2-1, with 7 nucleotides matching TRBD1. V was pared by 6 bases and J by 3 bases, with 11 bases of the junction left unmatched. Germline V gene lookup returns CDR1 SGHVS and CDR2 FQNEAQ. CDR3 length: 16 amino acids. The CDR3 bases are TGTGCCAGCAGAAGAACAGGGGTCGTTCTCTACAATGAGCAGTTCTTC. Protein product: CASRRTGVVLYNEQFF. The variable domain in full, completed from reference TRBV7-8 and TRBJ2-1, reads GAGVSQSPRYKVAKRGQDVALRCDPISGHVSLFWYQQALGQGPEFLTYFQNEAQLDKSGLPSDRFFAERPEGSVSTLKIQRTQQEDSAVYLCASRRTGVVLYNEQFFGPGTRLTVL.

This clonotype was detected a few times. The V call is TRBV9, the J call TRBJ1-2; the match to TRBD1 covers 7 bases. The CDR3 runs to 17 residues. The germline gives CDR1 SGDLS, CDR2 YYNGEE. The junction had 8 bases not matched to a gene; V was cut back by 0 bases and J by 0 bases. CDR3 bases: TGTGCCAGCAGCGTAGCTACGGGGACAGCCACTAACTATGGCTACACCTTC. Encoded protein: CASSVATGTATNYGYTF.

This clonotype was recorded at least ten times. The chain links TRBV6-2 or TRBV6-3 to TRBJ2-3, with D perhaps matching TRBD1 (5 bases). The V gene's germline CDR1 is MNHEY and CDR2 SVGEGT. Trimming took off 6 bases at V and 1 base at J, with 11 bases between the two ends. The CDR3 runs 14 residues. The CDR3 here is CASRLGHRTDTQYF. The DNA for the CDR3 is TGTGCCAGCAGACTCGGACACCGCACAGATACGCAGTATTTT.

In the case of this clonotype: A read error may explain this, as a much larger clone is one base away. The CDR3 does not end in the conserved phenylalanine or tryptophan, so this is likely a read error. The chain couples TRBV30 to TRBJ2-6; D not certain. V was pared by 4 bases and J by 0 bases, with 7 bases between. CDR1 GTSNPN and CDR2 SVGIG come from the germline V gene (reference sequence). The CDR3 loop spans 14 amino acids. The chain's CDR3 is CAWTSYSGANVLTV. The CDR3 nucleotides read TGTGCCTGGACAAGTTACTCTGGGGCCAACGTCCTGACTGTC.

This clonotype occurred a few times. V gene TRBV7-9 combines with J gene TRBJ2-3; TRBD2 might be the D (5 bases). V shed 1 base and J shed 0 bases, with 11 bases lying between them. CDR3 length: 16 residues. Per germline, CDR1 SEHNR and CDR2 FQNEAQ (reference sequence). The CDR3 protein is CASSLVSTSSTDTQYF. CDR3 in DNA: TGTGCCAGCAGCTTAGTTTCTACTAGTAGCACAGATACGCAGTATTTT.

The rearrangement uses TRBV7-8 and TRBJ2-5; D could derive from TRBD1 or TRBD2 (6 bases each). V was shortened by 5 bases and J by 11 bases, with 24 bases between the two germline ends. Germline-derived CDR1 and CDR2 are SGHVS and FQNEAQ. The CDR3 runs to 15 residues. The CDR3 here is CASSNGGGPYNEQYF. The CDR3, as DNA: TGTGCCAGCAGCAATGGAGGGGGACCTTACAATGAGCAGTACTTC.

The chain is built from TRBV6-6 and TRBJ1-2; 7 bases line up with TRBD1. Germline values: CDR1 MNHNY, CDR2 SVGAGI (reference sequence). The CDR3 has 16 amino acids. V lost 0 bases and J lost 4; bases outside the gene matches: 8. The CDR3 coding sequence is TGTGCCAGCAGTTACTCGGGTACAGGGGCGGTCTATGGCTACACCTTC. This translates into CASSYSGTGAVYGYTF.

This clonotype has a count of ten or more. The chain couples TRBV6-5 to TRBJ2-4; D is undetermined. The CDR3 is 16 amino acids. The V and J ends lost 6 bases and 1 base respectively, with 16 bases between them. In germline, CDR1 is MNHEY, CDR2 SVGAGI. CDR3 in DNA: TGTGCCAGCAGGGCCGGTGAATATAGCGCCAAAAACATTCAGTACTTC. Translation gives CASRAGEYSAKNIQYF.

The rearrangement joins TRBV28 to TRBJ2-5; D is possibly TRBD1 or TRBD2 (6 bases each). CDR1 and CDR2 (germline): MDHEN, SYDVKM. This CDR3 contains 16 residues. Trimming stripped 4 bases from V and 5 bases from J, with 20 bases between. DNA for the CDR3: TGTGCCAGCAGTTCCCCCGGGGTCAGAGGGGGGGAGACCCAGTACTTC. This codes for CASSSPGVRGGETQYF.

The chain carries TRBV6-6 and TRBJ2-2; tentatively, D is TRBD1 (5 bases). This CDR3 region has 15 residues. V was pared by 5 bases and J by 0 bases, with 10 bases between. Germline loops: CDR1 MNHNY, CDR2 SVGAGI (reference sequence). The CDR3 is CASSPWTPNTGELFF. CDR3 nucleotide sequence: TGTGCCAGCAGTCCCTGGACACCGAACACCGGGGAGCTGTTTTTT.

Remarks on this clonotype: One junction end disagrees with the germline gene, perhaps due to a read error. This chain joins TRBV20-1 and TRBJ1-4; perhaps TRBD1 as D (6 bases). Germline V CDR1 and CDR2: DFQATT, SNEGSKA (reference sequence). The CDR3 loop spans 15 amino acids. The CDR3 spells CSARDLGTTNEKLFF. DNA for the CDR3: TGCAGTGCTAGAGATCTAGGGACAACAAATGAAAAACTGTTTTTT.